This TCR beta chain was documented in a study of T cell responses to AZD1222 COVID-19 vaccine. V shed 0 bases and J shed 3 bases, with 6 bases lying between them. From germline, CDR1 is LNHDA and CDR2 SQIVND (reference sequence). The CDR3 sequence is 13 residues long. Analyses pooled second doses at about 4 or about 12 weeks. General observations from the study: An increase in Spike-specific TCR breadth and depth was observed after two AZD1222 doses. The donors showed a predominance of white British ancestry and of females, with possible underestimation of clonal diversity. Reportedly, close to half of spike-specific TCRs are directed against unmutated variant regions.

Sequencing was performed with immunoSEQ multiplex PCR; in TCRdb, only in-frame clones are kept and a portion is missing. The profile shows roughly 160,000 clones, 87% of them singletons. Points on this clone: Its antigen remains unidentified.

The sequencing used peripheral blood, collected 28 days after the second AZD1222 dose. The TCR was taken from an adult who received the AZD1222 COVID-19 vaccine. This chain uses TRBV19 with TRBJ2-7; TRBD1 or TRBD2 may be the D gene (5 bases each). The CDR3 protein is CASSIDGGYEQYF. DNA for the CDR3: TGTGCCAGTAGTATAGATGGGGGCTACGAGCAGTACTTC. The full variable domain, its missing parts supplied by reference TRBV19 and TRBJ2-7, is DGGITQSPKYLFRKEGQNVTLSCEQNLNHDAMYWYRQDPGQGLRLIYYSQIVNDFQKGDIAEGYSVSREKKESFPLTVTSAQKNPTAFYLCASSIDGGYEQYFGPGTRLTVT.